This is a list of T cell receptor beta chains from one sample in a study of blood T cell repertoires in COVID-19. Libraries were prepared by immunoSEQ multiplex PCR; TCRdb keeps only in-frame clonotypes and omits some of them. The sample contains more than 60,000 clones, more than 80% of which appear only once. The source material was peripheral blood. These receptors all come from a human donor in a cohort sampled during active COVID-19. Each CDR3 is given with its conserved first and last residue. A D gene is named only where the DNA matches it firmly. Clone sizes are given selectively: once, few, many, or a class where the clone is expanded.

J gene | D gene | clone size | V gene | CDR3 protein | CDR3 DNA
TRBJ2-7 | - | few | TRBV7-9 | CASSLAQGGEYF | TGTGCCAGCAGCTTAGCCCAGGGGGGAGAGTACTTC
TRBJ2-1 | TRBD2 | - | TRBV19 | CASSIDPSGGVSYNEQFF | TGTGCCAGTAGTATAGACCCTAGCGGGGGTGTCTCCTACAATGAGCAGTTCTTC
TRBJ2-5 | TRBD2 | - | TRBV5-1 | CASSLSLAGGPQETQYF | TGCGCCAGCAGCTTGAGTTTAGCGGGGGGGCCCCAAGAGACCCAGTACTTC
TRBJ2-7 | TRBD2 | once | TRBV30 | CAWSPGGSSSYEQYF | TGTGCCTGGAGTCCGGGGGGGAGTAGCTCCTACGAGCAGTACTTC
TRBJ2-7 | - | - | TRBV5-1 | CASSLLGRNPYEQYF | TGCGCCAGCAGCTTGCTGGGGCGGAACCCCTACGAGCAGTACTTC
TRBJ2-7 | TRBD1 | - | TRBV12-5 | CASGWDRLSSYEQYF | TGTGCTAGTGGTTGGGACAGACTTTCCTCCTACGAGCAGTACTTC
TRBJ2-3 | - | - | TRBV7-9 | CASIPLGWELSTDTQYF | TGTGCCAGCATCCCCCTCGGGTGGGAGTTAAGCACAGATACGCAGTATTTT
TRBJ1-2 | TRBD1 | - | TRBV7-2 | CASSWTGGYGYTF | TGTGCCAGCAGCTGGACAGGGGGCTATGGCTACACCTTC
TRBJ1-2 | - | - | TRBV5-1 | CASSRDTANYGYTF | TGCGCCAGCAGCAGGGACACGGCTAACTATGGCTACACCTTC
TRBJ2-5 | TRBD1 | - | TRBV11-2 | CASSLGQGQETQYF | TGTGCCAGCAGCTTGGGACAGGGGCAAGAGACCCAGTACTTC
TRBJ1-1 | - | - | TRBV7-8 | CASSLLFKGAEAFF | TGTGCCAGCAGCTTGTTGTTTAAGGGGGCTGAAGCTTTCTTT
TRBJ1-2 | TRBD1 | - | TRBV5-1 | CASSVRQGASDGYTF | TGCGCCAGCAGCGTCCGACAGGGGGCATCGGATGGCTACACCTTC
TRBJ1-3 | - | - | TRBV15 | CATSRGDSASSGNTIYF | TGTGCCACCAGCAGGGGCGACAGTGCGAGCTCTGGAAACACCATATATTTT
TRBJ1-1 | - | - | TRBV4-3 | CASSPRQSWDTEAFF | TGCGCCAGCAGCCCTCGACAGTCCTGGGACACTGAAGCTTTCTTT
TRBJ2-6 | TRBD1 | - | TRBV4-2 | CASRQPGQGSSGANVLTF | TGTGCCAGCAGGCAACCGGGACAGGGTTCTTCTGGGGCCAACGTCCTGACTTTC
TRBJ2-1 | TRBD1 | - | TRBV7-9 | CASSSAGQGLKEQFF | TGTGCCAGCAGCTCGGCCGGACAGGGGTTAAAAGAGCAGTTCTTC
TRBJ2-4 | TRBD1 | - | TRBV11-2 | CASSRDRGFDIQYF | TGTGCCAGCAGCCGCGACAGGGGATTTGACATTCAGTACTTC
TRBJ1-3 | - | few | TRBV7-2 | CASSLAPDTGGNTIYF | TGTGCCAGCAGCTTAGCCCCTGACACAGGTGGAAACACCATATATTTT
TRBJ2-7 | TRBD2 | - | TRBV4-3 | CASSRGAGDHSYEQYF | TGCGCCAGCAGCAGGGGAGCGGGGGACCACTCCTACGAGCAGTACTTC
TRBJ2-7 | TRBD2 | - | TRBV24-1 | CATSDPRGGVGEQYF | TGTGCCACCAGTGATCCGCGGGGGGGGGTAGGCGAGCAGTACTTC
TRBJ1-2 | TRBD1 | once | TRBV15 | CATERAFTGTGNYGYTF | TGTGCCACCGAAAGGGCTTTTACGGGGACAGGGAACTATGGCTACACCTTC
TRBJ1-3 | TRBD1 | few | TRBV5-1 | CASSSGQLNTIYF | TGCGCCAGCAGCTCGGGACAGCTAAACACCATATATTTT
TRBJ2-7 | TRBD2 | - | TRBV9 | CASSPLPISTSGGAGTYEQYF | TGTGCCAGCAGCCCGCTCCCCATCTCAACTAGCGGGGGGGCCGGAACCTACGAGCAGTACTTC
TRBJ1-2 | TRBD1 | few | TRBV5-5 | CASSLAGQGAHGYTF | TGTGCCAGCAGCTTGGCAGGACAGGGGGCGCACGGCTACACCTTC
TRBJ1-5 | TRBD1 | - | TRBV6-2/TRBV6-3 | CASSYFGTGTLSNQPQHF | TGTGCCAGCAGTTACTTCGGGACAGGGACCCTTAGCAATCAGCCCCAGCATTTT
TRBJ2-3 | - | few | TRBV30 | CAWSSVKGGALRDTQYF | TGTGCCTGGAGCTCGGTGAAGGGGGGGGCACTTAGGGATACGCAGTATTTT
TRBJ1-5 | - | - | TRBV19 | CASSIPWPAGNSNQPQHF | TGTGCCAGTAGTATCCCTTGGCCCGCAGGGAATAGCAATCAGCCCCAGCATTTT
TRBJ2-1 | TRBD1 | - | TRBV24-1 | CATSEGGLQNEQFF | TGTGCCACAAGTGAAGGGGGCTTACAGAATGAGCAGTTCTTC
TRBJ2-3 | TRBD2 | - | TRBV28 | CASSLAGGSASTDTQYF | TGTGCCAGCAGCCTAGCGGGGGGGAGTGCTAGCACAGATACGCAGTATTTT
TRBJ1-5 | - | - | TRBV28 | CASSSNRVGQPQHF | TGTGCCAGCAGTTCGAACAGGGTCGGTCAGCCCCAGCATTTT
TRBJ2-1 | TRBD2 | - | TRBV19 | CASTVSGGKSSYNEQFF | TGTGCCAGTACGGTTAGCGGGGGGAAAAGCTCCTACAATGAGCAGTTCTTC
TRBJ2-7 | TRBD1 | - | TRBV6-5 | CASETGTPYEQYF | TGTGCCAGTGAGACAGGGACCCCCTACGAGCAGTACTTC
TRBJ1-2 | TRBD1 | - | TRBV2 | CASSGGQGYGYTF | TGTGCCAGCAGTGGGGGACAGGGTTATGGCTACACCTTC
TRBJ2-7 | - | - | TRBV27 | CASSPATFSYEQYF | TGTGCCAGCAGTCCCGCGACATTCTCCTACGAGCAGTACTTC
TRBJ1-5 | TRBD1 | once | TRBV28 | CASSPLSGTGTMNLSNQPQHF | TGTGCCAGCAGTCCATTATCTGGGACAGGCACGATGAATCTTAGCAATCAGCCCCAGCATTTT
TRBJ1-4 | - | - | TRBV18 | CASSPPNRVGEKLFF | TGTGCCAGCTCACCACCGAACAGGGTAGGAGAAAAACTGTTTTTT
TRBJ1-3 | TRBD1 | - | TRBV3-1/TRBV3-2 | CASQPFGQGAFGNTIYF | TGTGCCAGCCAGCCTTTCGGACAGGGGGCATTTGGAAACACCATATATTTT
TRBJ1-6 | TRBD1 | - | TRBV15 | CATSSRSFVGQNNSPLHF | TGTGCCACCAGCAGCAGGTCGTTTGTGGGACAGAATAATTCACCCCTCCACTTT
TRBJ1-5 | TRBD1 | - | TRBV5-1 | CASSTSGGYNQPQHF | TGCGCCAGCAGCACGTCAGGGGGCTACAATCAGCCCCAGCATTTT
TRBJ2-5 | - | - | TRBV5-1 | CASSPSVQETQYF | TGCGCCAGCAGCCCTAGCGTTCAAGAGACCCAGTACTTC
TRBJ2-7 | - | - | TRBV14 | CASGRGNHEQYF | TGTGCCAGCGGCAGGGGTAACCACGAGCAGTACTTC
TRBJ2-3 | TRBD2 | - | TRBV3-1/TRBV3-2 | CASSPGGGGGSDTQYF | TGTGCCAGCAGCCCGGGCGGCGGGGGGGGATCAGATACGCAGTATTTT
TRBJ2-7 | TRBD1 | - | TRBV2 | CAGVRDRVSHEQYF | TGTGCCGGAGTCCGGGACAGGGTTTCACACGAGCAGTACTTC
TRBJ1-5 | - | few | TRBV19 | CASSIQWGPNQPQHF | TGTGCCAGTAGTATCCAGTGGGGCCCGAATCAGCCCCAGCATTTT
TRBJ1-1 | - | - | TRBV10-2 | CASSDHAGREGTEAFF | TGCGCCAGCAGTGATCACGCCGGGAGGGAAGGAACTGAAGCTTTCTTT
TRBJ1-4 | TRBD1 | - | TRBV7-6 | CASSKTGRTNEKLFF | TGTGCCAGCAGCAAGACAGGGAGGACTAATGAAAAACTGTTTTTT
TRBJ1-6 | - | - | TRBV6-5 | CASRTTRNYNSPLHF | TGTGCCAGCCGCACTACCCGGAACTATAATTCACCCCTCCACTTT
TRBJ2-2 | TRBD1 | medium-sized | TRBV14 | CASSQTGGGTGELFF | TGTGCCAGCAGCCAAACAGGGGGCGGCACCGGGGAGCTGTTTTTT
TRBJ2-2 | TRBD2 | - | TRBV6-1 | CASREAGGPNTGELFF | TGTGCCAGCCGGGAAGCGGGGGGGCCAAACACCGGGGAGCTGTTTTTT
TRBJ2-3 | TRBD2 | - | TRBV10-1 | CASGRGTNTDTQYF | TGCGCCAGCGGGAGGGGCACGAATACAGATACGCAGTATTTT
TRBJ1-4 | TRBD1 | - | TRBV14 | CASSRQGREKLFF | TGTGCCAGCAGCCGACAGGGCCGCGAAAAACTGTTTTTT
TRBJ1-4 | - | once | TRBV3-1/TRBV3-2 | CASSQDTRQFNEKLFF | TGTGCCAGCAGCCAGGATACCAGGCAATTTAATGAAAAACTGTTTTTT
TRBJ2-2 | TRBD1 | - | TRBV7-9 | CASTSPNRDRGRRPGELFF | TGTGCCAGCACCAGCCCGAACCGGGACAGGGGGCGACGACCCGGGGAGCTGTTTTTT
TRBJ1-6 | - | few | TRBV27 | CASSLVAGLNSPLHF | TGTGCCAGCAGTTTAGTCGCAGGGTTAAATTCACCCCTCCACTTT